A single T cell receptor (beta chain) is shown here with its context. Its cognate antigen has yet to be identified. No much larger clone is present one base from it, and per-base qualities are unavailable. The data belong to a study of PD-1 blockade in classical Hodgkin lymphoma (dated by TCRdb to the early 2020s). Regarding the research as a whole: Nivolumab dosing was 3 mg/kg intravenously every 2 weeks, continuing until either disease progression or unacceptable toxicity. The study used CyTOF and TCR beta sequencing to define a peripheral blood immune signature of response to PD-1 blockade in classical Hodgkin lymphoma. Findings and caveats that apply to the study as a whole: The study was restricted to a single clinical trial cohort, and the causes of repertoire differences, possibly disease activity or prior therapy, were left undefined. Among trial patients, those achieving complete response had baseline diversity similar to that of newly diagnosed patients, while diversity was significantly lower in partial responders and progressors. Baseline TCR diversity was reported to be lower in newly diagnosed patients than in healthy donors and to be lower still in relapsed/refractory patients. Patients starting nivolumab less than 1 year after ASCT had lower diversity and were excluded from later analyses to avoid confounding by immune reconstitution. A significant rise by C4D1 was seen in CD4+ but not CD8+ TCR diversity (p=0.0027 vs p=0.16), with the rise being most apparent in complete responders (p=0.02).

The Qiagen DNeasy kit was used to extract genomic DNA both from unsorted PBMCs and from the negatively selected CD4+ and CD8+ fractions. TCR beta CDR3 regions were subjected to amplification by immunoSEQ multiplex PCR with primers that anneal to V and J segments. Amplification bias was minimized using a synthetic immune receptor repertoire, and residual bias was removed computationally after sequencing. In the paper's pipeline: Repertoire diversity was quantified as the Shannon entropy index using custom Python scripts. The unsorted, CD4+ and CD8+ repertoires were each analyzed separately, with the exception of combined analyses, where CD4+ and CD8+ sequences were merged in silico. A clone was considered expanded if an increase in frequency of at least 2-fold after treatment relative to C1D1 was found, and a pseudocount of 0.5 was applied to clones undetected at baseline. Singleton clones were defined as clones with 0 or 1 copy at C1D1, and non-singleton clones were defined as clones with 2 or more copies. Clones expanded in unsorted samples were labelled as CD4+, CD8+ or unknown by matching protein sequences in sorted samples from the same patient. Wilcoxon tests were applied to paired samples to test diversity changes from C1D1 to C4D1. Drawn from immuneACCESS, this table holds only the in-frame rearrangements with V and J called that TCRdb kept. Clones are partly lost; checked studies trace under half to an unresolved V gene and leave the rest unexplained. D and trimming were read from the DNA, whereas the V and J calls and clone size are those reported in that table. The sample table lists about 30,000 clones, roughly 80% of them with a count of one. The top ten constitute 0.5% to 0.65% of the sample.

Sample time point, as interpreted from the label and publication: cycle 4 day 1 (C4D1), after more than five weeks of nivolumab. All trial patients had relapsed after autologous stem cell transplantation, with cohorts A, B and C differing in prior brentuximab vedotin exposure. A Miltenyi CD4+ T cell isolation kit was used for magnetic negative selection to purify CD4+ T cells from thawed PBMCs. The trial cohort included 55 to 65 patients with relapsed/refractory classical Hodgkin lymphoma, and each patient had a best overall response of complete response, partial response or progressive disease. Trial patients were treated with single-agent nivolumab in the multi-cohort phase II CheckMate 205 trial. Best overall response was determined by an independent review committee according to the 2007 International Working Group response criteria. PBMCs from the trial were collected at three points: immediately before nivolumab initiation (C1D1), and during therapy at cycle 2 day 1 and cycle 4 day 1. Peripheral blood was collected in 8 mL Vacutainer Cell Preparation Tubes, from which PBMCs were isolated by centrifugation and then cryopreserved. Purified CD4+ and CD8+ fractions were prepared only for cases in which an additional PBMC sample was available. Magnetically labelled cells were depleted on LS columns in a quadroMACS separator, and the flow-through was collected as the purified fraction.

The sample in question was CD4+ T cells from blood, obtained before the fourth cycle of nivolumab. This TCR derives from a human donor with classical Hodgkin lymphoma.

CDR3 loop: CASSLAGTAETQYF. The sequence in DNA is TGTGCCAGCAGCTTGGCCGGGACAGCGGAGACCCAGTACTTC. The rearranged segments are TRBV5-4 and TRBJ2-5; 7 of the junction bases match TRBD1. From the cysteine through the phenylalanine, the CDR3 covers 14 amino acids. Only the CDR3 part of the read is kept: 42 bases, read in frame from the first base. V ends up 0 bases short and J 5 bases short, with an unmatched junction base count of 4. The germline V gene encodes CDR1 SGHNT and CDR2 YYREEE (reference sequence).